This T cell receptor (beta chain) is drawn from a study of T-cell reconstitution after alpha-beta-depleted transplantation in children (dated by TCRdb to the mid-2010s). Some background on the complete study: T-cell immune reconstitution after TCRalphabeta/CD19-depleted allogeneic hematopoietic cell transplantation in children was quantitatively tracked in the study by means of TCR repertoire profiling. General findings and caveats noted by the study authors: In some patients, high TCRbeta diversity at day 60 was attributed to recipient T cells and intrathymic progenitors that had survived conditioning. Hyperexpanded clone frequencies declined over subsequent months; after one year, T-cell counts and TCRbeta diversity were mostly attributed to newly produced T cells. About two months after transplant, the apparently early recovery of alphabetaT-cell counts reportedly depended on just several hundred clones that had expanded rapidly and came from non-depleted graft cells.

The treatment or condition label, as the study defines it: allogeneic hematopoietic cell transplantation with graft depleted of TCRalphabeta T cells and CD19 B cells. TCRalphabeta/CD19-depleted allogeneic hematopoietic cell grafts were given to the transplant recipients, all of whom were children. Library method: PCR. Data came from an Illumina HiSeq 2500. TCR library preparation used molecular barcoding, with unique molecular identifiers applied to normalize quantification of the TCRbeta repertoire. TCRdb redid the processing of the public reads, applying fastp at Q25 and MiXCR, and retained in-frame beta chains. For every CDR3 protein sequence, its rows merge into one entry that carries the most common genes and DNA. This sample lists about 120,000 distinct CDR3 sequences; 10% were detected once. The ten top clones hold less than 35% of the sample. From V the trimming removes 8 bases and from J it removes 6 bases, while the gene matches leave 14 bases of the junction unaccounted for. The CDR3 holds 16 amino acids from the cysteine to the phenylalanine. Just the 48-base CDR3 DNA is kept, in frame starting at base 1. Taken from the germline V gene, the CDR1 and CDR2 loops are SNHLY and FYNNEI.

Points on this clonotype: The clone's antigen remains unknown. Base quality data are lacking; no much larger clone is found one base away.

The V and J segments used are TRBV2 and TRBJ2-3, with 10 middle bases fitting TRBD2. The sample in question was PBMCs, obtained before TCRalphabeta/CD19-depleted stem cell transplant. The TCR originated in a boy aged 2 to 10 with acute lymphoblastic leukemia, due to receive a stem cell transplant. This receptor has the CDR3 CASVAASGSEWDTQYF. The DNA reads TGTGCCAGCGTGGCTGCTAGCGGGAGCGAGTGGGATACGCAGTATTTT. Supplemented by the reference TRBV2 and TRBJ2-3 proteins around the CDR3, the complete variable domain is EPEVTQTPSHQVTQMGQEVILRCVPISNHLYFYWYRQILGQKVEFLVSFYNNEISEKSEIFDDQFSVERPDGSNFTLKIRSTKLEDSAMYFCASVAASGSEWDTQYFGPGTRLTVL.